Sequencing of this T cell receptor (beta chain) was carried out in a study of Graves' ophthalmopathy and Graves' hyperthyroidism (dated by TCRdb to the late 2010s). In terms of the full investigation: Stable hyperthyroidism was defined as no progression to ophthalmopathy within 18 months of follow-up. To explore V-J signatures that separate ophthalmopathy from hyperthyroidism, a discovery set of 95 to 100 patients was enrolled, consisting of under 50 with ophthalmopathy and about 60 with stable hyperthyroidism. In total, under 150 blood samples were TCR-sequenced: approximately 40 ophthalmopathy, approximately 75 hyperthyroidism and roughly 17 hyperthyroidism-to-ophthalmopathy patients. Following sample collection, hyperthyroidism patients were given methimazole at a starting dose of 30 mg daily, and ophthalmopathy patients were given high-dose intravenous methylprednisolone. The study used signatures of the TCR beta repertoire to tell Graves' ophthalmopathy apart from Graves' hyperthyroidism and to predict which patients would progress to ophthalmopathy. In roughly 6 hyperthyroidism patients, T-cell repertoires of thyroid tissue and blood were compared. The independent validation cohort included 20 or so hyperthyroidism patients plus 17 patients who later progressed from hyperthyroidism to ophthalmopathy. Study-wide conclusions, independent of this receptor: In cross-validation, the 13-signature model distinguished ophthalmopathy from stable hyperthyroidism with about 88% sensitivity and around 81% specificity, and in the test set the corresponding values were roughly 80% and 76%. In validation, the model predicted ophthalmopathy progression with more than 55% sensitivity and around 72% specificity; more than ten predicted patients were CT-confirmed with GO in a median of approximately six months. Among expanded thyroid clonotypes with frequency above 0.001, most also showed up in blood, which suggests that blood repertoires may reflect the thyroid immune response. Sample size was not statistically predetermined, and group allocation was not concealed from the investigators.

For repertoire sequencing, TCR beta CDR3 regions were amplified from RNA transcripts. A first-round RT-PCR used HTBI primers with the Qiagen OneStep RT-PCR kit, followed by a second-round multiplex PCR, size selection and purification. Libraries were sequenced on an Illumina HiSeq2000 using paired-end 100 bp reads. In the source study's methods: SOAPnuke was used to process the reads, throwing out any read that had adapters, had uncalled bases, had a mean Phred below 15, or lacked an exact constant-primer or identifier match. High-quality paired reads were merged with COPE v1.2.5. Clonotypes were defined as unique nucleotide sequences and were aligned to IMGT TRB V, D and J references using MiTCR v1.1. Only V-J combinations with frequency above 0.0001 were analysed, covering 99% to 99.2% of repertoires. For each V-J combination, a TCR clonal expansion and chaos score was defined as the ratio of F50 clonal expansion to chaos observed in the TCRdist matrix. Features were reduced by Welch's t-statistics and random forest to approximately 12 V-J combinations, which fed a naive Bayes classifier. The Morisita-Horn index was used to measure how similar the thyroid and blood repertoires were. The public reads were run again by TCRdb, first through fastp at Q25 and then through MiXCR, and only productive beta chains were kept. Identical CDR3 protein sequences are pooled into one entry, listed with their most common genes and DNA. In this record, the V and J calls reflect TCRdb's handling and not the investigators' own analysis. Present in this sample are around 520,000 distinct CDR3 sequences, 39% of which were seen just once. The ten largest clones capture roughly 4% of the sample.

Patients with hyperthyroidism were aged 18 to 65 years, had been newly diagnosed, and had a disease duration of less than 2 months. Patients with other autoimmune diseases, uncontrolled infections, pregnancy or lactation were excluded from the study. Diagnosis relied on clinical symptoms, serum thyroxine, TRAb, thyroid ultrasound and orbital computed tomography. Trizol reagent was used to extract the total RNA, and its quality was then checked on an Agilent 2100 Bioanalyzer. On this clonotype itself: The specificity of this receptor is unknown. There are no base qualities to consult, and no much larger clone falls within one base.

As encoded in the germline V gene (reference sequence), CDR1 is DFQATT while CDR2 is SNEGSKA. There are 11 amino acids in the CDR3, from cysteine to phenylalanine inclusive. The only DNA kept is the CDR3, 33 bases in frame from the first base. Trimming at the junction amounts to 0 bases on V and 5 bases on J, and the germline ends lie 1 base apart. Source material: peripheral blood or thyroid tissue (not recorded which). This receptor was identified in an adult man with Graves' hyperthyroidism. This chain joins TRBV20-1 to TRBJ2-2; too little of a D gene remains to name it. The DNA sequence reads TGCAGTGCTAGAGAGACCGGGGAGCTGTTTTTT. The encoded protein is CSARETGELFF.